This T cell receptor (beta chain) was obtained from a study of response to subunit inactivated influenza vaccine. TCRdb processed the RT-PCR reads anew with MiXCR; each CDR3 protein has one entry. The table lists roughly 650,000 distinct CDR3 sequences, 15% to 19% of them singletons. This clonotype has a count of ten or more. Antigen unknown. The CDR3 totals 17 residues. Germline V lookup: CDR1 DFQATT, CDR2 SNEGSKA (reference sequence). Trimming shortened V by 0 bases and J by 9 bases, and 21 bases separated the two germline ends. The study, taken as a whole, reports: Each seasonal flu vaccination may recruit only limited new T cells, authors suggested.

The rearrangement uses TRBV20-1 and TRBJ1-6; D unresolved. The TCR sequence derives from a man aged 50 to 59 who received an inactivated influenza vaccine. The material was PBMCs from blood, obtained approximately 13 days after vaccination. The CDR3 here is CSARDQTPGMVGSPLHF. The CDR3, as DNA: TGCAGTGCTAGAGACCAAACCCCCGGCATGGTTGGTTCACCCCTCCACTTT.